Detailed here is one T cell receptor beta chain. Its antigen is unidentified. This CDR3 spans 15 amino acids. CDR1 MNHEY and CDR2 SVGAGI come from the germline V gene. J lost 4 bases, V lost 6 bases, and 11 bases had no gene match. TCRB immunosequencing input was five hundred nanograms of biopsy DNA per sample. Data came from immunoSEQ multiplex PCR; TCRdb stores just in-frame clones and leaves some out. The sample has 7,400 or so clones; 60% to 80% are singletons. Time point given: neoterminal ileum biopsy at postoperative endoscopy, about 6 months after surgery. These data originate in a study of T cell repertoires in ileal Crohn's disease. Overall study context: M6 samples are neoterminal ileum biopsies from postoperative colonoscopy. Overall study findings and caveats: Active smokers at surgery had more clonal expansions than non-smokers. Mucosal expansions were suggested to be mainly CD8 T cells.

The clonotype originates from an adult with Crohn's disease. Source material: ileal tissue. V gene TRBV6-5 combines with J gene TRBJ2-7; 8 bases are shared with TRBD2. The CDR3 nucleotides are TGTGCCAGCAGCCCTGTCAGCGGGGGAAGGTACGAGCAGTACTTC. Protein product: CASSPVSGGRYEQYF.